Sequencing of this TCR beta chain was carried out in a study of T-cell reconstitution after alpha-beta-depleted transplantation in children. Unique molecular identifiers were incorporated during preparation of the TCRbeta library. A single record per CDR3 protein comes from TCRdb applying MiXCR to the PCR reads. The sample consists of about 110,000 distinct CDR3 sequences, about 9.4% of them appearing once. Germline CDR1 reads SGHTA; CDR2 reads FQGNSA. With 3 bases removed from V and 3 bases from J, the gap between germline ends came to 8 bases. The CDR3 has 13 residues. This clonotype was observed at least ten times. Its antigen is not known. Study-wide results and limits: Some patients showed high day-60 TCRbeta diversity, which derived from surviving recipient T cells and thymic progenitors. It was reported that alpha-beta T cells came from several hundred expanded graft clones (about two months after transplant).

The chain uses TRBV7-2 and TRBJ1-1; D is undetermined. The source is a boy aged 2 to 10 with acute lymphoblastic leukemia, due to receive a stem cell transplant. Sequencing was performed on PBMCs, taken before TCRalphabeta/CD19-depleted stem cell transplant. CDR3 DNA: TGTGCCAGCAGCTTCGGCGGCTACACTGAAGCTTTCTTT. It yields the protein CASSFGGYTEAFF.